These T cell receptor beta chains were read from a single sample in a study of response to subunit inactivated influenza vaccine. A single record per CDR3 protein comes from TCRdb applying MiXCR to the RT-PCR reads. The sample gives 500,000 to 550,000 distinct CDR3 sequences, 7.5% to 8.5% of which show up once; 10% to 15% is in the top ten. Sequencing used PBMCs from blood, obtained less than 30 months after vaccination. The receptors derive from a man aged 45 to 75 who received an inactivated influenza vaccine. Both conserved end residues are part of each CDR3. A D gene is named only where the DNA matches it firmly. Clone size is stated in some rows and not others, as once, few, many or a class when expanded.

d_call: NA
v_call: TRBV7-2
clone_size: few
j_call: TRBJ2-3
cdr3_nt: TGTGCCAGCAGCTCGGGATTCACAGATACGCAGTATTTT
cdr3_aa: CASSSGFTDTQYF

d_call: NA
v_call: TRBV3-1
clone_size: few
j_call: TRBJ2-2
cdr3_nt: TGTGCCAGCAGCCAAGCGGGGGCGGGTACCGGGGAGCTGTTTTTT
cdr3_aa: CASSQAGAGTGELFF

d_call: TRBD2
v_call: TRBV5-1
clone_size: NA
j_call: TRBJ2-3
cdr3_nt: TGCGCCAGCAGCCATCCGGGACTAGCGGGAGCCACAGATACGCAGTATTTT
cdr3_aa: CASSHPGLAGATDTQYF

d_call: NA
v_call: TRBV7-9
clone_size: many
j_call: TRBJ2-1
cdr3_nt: TGTGCCAGCAGTCAGCCACGCAGGGCCTCCTACAATGAGCAGTTCTTC
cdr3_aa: CASSQPRRASYNEQFF

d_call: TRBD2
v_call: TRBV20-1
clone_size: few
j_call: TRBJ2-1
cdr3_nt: TGCAGTGCTAGAACTTTACCCGGGACTATGAGTTACAATGAGCAGTTCTTC
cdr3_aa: CSARTLPGTMSYNEQFF

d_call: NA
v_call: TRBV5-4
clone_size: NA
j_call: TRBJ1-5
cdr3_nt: TGTGCCAGCAGCCCCAACGGCGGCAGAGATCAGCCCCAGCATTTT
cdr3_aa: CASSPNGGRDQPQHF

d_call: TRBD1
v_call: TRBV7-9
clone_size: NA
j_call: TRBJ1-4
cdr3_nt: TGTGCCAGCCGCCTTTGGACAGGGGGACATGAAAAACTGTTTTTT
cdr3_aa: CASRLWTGGHEKLFF

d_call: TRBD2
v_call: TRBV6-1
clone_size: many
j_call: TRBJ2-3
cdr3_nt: TGTGCCAGCAGTCCGATTAGCGGGAGGGTGGCAGATACGCAGTATTTT
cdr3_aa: CASSPISGRVADTQYF

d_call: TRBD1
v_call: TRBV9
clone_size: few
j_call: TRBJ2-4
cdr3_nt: TGTGCCAGCAGCGCCCGACCCTTAACAGGGGGGCAAAACATTCAGTACTTC
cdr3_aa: CASSARPLTGGQNIQYF

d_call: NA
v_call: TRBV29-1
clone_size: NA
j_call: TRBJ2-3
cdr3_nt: TGCAGCGTTGAGGGGGGTTTGACGCAGTATTTT
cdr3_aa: CSVEGGLTQYF

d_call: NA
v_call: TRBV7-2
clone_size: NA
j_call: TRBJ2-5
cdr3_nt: TGTGCCAGCAGCAATCGTGGTCAGTCGGAGACCCAGTACTTC
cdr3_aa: CASSNRGQSETQYF

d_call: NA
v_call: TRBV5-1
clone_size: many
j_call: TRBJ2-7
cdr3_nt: TGCGCCAGCAGCATTGGAACCGGGATGTACGAGCAGTACTTC
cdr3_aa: CASSIGTGMYEQYF

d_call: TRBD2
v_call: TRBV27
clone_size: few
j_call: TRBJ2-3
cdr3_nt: TGTGCCAGCAGTTATGGACTAGTTCAAGTAGGTGTTACGCAGTATTTT
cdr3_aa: CASSYGLVQVGVTQYF

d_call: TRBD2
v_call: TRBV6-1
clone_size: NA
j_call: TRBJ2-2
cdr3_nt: TGTGGCAGCAGTCCATCGAGCGGGAGGGCCCCCGGGGAGCTGTTTTTT
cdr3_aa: CGSSPSSGRAPGELFF

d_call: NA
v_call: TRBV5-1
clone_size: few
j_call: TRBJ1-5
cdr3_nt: TGCGCCAGCAGCTTGGATGGGGGCCGGCAGCCCCAGCATTTT
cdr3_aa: CASSLDGGRQPQHF

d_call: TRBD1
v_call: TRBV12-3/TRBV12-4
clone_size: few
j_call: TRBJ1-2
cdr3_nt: TGTGCCAGCAGTTTAGTTTCGGGGACAGGGACAGGACTCCCGGGGGTTGGCTACACCTTC
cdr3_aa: CASSLVSGTGTGLPGVGYTF

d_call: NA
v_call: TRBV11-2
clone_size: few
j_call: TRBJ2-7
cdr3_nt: TGTGCCAGCAGCTTACGGTCAGGGGGGGTTCCCTACGAGCAGTACTTC
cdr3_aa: CASSLRSGGVPYEQYF

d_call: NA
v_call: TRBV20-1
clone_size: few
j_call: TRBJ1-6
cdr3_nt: TGCAGTGCTAGAGATGGGGGGCAGGGGAGTTCACCCCTCCACTTT
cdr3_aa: CSARDGGQGSSPLHF

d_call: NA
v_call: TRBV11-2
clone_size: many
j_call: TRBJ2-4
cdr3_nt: TGTGCCAGCAGCTTACGGGGACCCCCAAACATTCAGTACTTC
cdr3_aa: CASSLRGPPNIQYF

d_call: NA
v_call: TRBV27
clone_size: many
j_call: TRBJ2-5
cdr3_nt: TGTGCCAGCAGTAAATGGGGACACCTGGACCAAGAGACCCAGTACTTC
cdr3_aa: CASSKWGHLDQETQYF

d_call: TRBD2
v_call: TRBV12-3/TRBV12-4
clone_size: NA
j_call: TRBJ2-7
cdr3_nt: TGTGCCAGCACCTCGGGGGGGGCCGGAGAGCAGTACTTC
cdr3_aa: CASTSGGAGEQYF